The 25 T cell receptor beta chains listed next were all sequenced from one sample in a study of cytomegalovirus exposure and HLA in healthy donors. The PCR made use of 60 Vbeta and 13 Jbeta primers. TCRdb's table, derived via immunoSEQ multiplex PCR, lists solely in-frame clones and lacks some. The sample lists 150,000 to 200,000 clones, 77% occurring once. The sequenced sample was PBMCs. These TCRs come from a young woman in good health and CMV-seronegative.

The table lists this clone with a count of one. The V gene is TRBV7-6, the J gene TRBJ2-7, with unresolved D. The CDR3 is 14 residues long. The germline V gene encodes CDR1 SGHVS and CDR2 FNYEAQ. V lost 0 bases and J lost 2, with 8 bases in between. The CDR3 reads CASSLAVHTYEQYF. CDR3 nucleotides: TGTGCCAGCAGCTTAGCGGTACACACCTACGAGCAGTACTTC.

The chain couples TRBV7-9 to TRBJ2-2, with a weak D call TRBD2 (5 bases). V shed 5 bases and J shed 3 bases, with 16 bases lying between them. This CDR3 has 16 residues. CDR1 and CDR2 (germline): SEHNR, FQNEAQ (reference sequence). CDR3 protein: CASSTKVSGYTGELFF. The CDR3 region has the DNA TGTGCCAGCAGCACCAAGGTCAGCGGATACACCGGGGAGCTGTTTTTT.

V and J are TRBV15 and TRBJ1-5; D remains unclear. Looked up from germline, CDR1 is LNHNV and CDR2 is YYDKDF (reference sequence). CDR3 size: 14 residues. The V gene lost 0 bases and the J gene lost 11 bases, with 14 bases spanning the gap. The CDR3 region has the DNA TGTGCCACCAGCAGAGATGGAGGGCCTTTAACCCAGCATTTT. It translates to CATSRDGGPLTQHF.

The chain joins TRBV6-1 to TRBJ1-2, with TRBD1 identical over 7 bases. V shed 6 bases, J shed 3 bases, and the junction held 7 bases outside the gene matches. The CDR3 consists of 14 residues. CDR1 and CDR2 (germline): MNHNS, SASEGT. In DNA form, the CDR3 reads TGTGCCAGCAGCCAAAGGGGGACAGACTATGGCTACACCTTC. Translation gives CASSQRGTDYGYTF.

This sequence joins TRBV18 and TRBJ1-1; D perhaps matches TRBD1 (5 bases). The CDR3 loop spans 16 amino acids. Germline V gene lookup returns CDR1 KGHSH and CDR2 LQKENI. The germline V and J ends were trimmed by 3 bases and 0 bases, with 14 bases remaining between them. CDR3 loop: CASSPSREVVNTEAFF. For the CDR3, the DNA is TGTGCCAGCTCACCTTCCAGGGAAGTGGTGAACACTGAAGCTTTCTTT.

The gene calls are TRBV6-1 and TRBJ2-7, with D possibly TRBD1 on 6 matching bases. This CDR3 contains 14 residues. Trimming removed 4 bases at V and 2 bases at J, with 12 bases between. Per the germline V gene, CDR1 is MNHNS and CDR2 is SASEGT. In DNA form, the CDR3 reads TGTGCCAGCAGTGCCGACAGGCCTCCCTACGAGCAGTACTTC. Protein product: CASSADRPPYEQYF.

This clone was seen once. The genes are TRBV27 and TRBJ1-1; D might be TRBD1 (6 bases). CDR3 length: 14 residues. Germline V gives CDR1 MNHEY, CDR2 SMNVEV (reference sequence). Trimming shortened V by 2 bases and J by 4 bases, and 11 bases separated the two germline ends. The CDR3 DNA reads TGTGCCAGCAGTTTAAGGGGGTGGGGCACTGAAGCTTTCTTT. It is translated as CASSLRGWGTEAFF.

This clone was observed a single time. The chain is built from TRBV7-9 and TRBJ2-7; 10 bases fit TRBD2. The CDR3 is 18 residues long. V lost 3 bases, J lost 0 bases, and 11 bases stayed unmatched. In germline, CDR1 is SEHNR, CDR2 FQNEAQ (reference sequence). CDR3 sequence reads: CASSFLAGEGGSSYEQYF. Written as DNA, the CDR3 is TGTGCCAGCAGCTTCCTAGCGGGAGAGGGGGGCAGCTCCTACGAGCAGTACTTC.

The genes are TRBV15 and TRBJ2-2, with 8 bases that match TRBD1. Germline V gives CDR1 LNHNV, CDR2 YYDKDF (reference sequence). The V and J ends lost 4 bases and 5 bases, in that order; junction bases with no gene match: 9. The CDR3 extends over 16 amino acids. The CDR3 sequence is CATSTKDRVLTGELFF. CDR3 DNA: TGTGCCACCAGCACCAAGGACAGGGTACTAACCGGGGAGCTGTTTTTT.

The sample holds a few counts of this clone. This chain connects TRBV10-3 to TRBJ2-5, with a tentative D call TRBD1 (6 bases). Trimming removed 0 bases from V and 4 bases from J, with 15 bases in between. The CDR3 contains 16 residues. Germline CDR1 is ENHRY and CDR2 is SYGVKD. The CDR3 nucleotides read TGTGCCATCAGTGAGTCCCCACAGGGATTGGGAGAGACCCAGTACTTC. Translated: CAISESPQGLGETQYF.

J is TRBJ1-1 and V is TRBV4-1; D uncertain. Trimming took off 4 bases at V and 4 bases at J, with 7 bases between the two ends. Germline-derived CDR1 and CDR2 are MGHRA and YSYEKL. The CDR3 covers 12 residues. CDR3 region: CASSRGSTEAFF. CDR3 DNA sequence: TGCGCCAGCAGCCGAGGGTCCACTGAAGCTTTCTTT.

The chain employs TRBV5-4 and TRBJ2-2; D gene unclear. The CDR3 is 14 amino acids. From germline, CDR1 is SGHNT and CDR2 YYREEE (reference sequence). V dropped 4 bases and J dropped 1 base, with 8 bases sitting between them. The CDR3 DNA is TGTGCCAGCAGCGTCGCGTGGAACACCGGGGAGCTGTTTTTT. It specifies CASSVAWNTGELFF.

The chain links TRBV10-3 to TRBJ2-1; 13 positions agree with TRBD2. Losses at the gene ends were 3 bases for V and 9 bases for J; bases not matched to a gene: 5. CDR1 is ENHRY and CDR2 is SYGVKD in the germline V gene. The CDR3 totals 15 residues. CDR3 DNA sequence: TGTGCCATCAGTGAACTAGCGGGAGGGCCCGGTGAGCAGTTCTTC. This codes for CAISELAGGPGEQFF.

The CDR3 DNA is TGTGCCAGCAGAAGTACAGGGGGCTGGGACACTGAAGCTTTCTTT. Encoded protein: CASRSTGGWDTEAFF. The chain employs TRBV5-8 and TRBJ1-1; 9 bases fit TRBD1. With 5 bases clipped from V and 3 bases from J, the junction kept 8 bases outside the gene matches. Looked up from germline, CDR1 is SGHTS and CDR2 is YDEGEE. This CDR3 is built from 15 residues. Using reference TRBV5-8 and TRBJ1-1 for the parts outside the CDR3, the full variable domain is EAGVTQSPTHLIKTRGQQATLRCSPISGHTSVYWYQQALGLGLQFLLWYDEGEERNRGNFPPRFSGRQFPNYSSELNVNALELEDSALYLCASRSTGGWDTEAFFGQGTRLTVV.

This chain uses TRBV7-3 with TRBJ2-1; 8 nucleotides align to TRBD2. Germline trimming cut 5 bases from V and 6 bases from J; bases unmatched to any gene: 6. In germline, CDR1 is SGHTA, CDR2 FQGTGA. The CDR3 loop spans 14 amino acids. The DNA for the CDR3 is TGTGCCAGCAGCCGCGGGAGGTTTGGCAATGAGCAGTTCTTC. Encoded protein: CASSRGRFGNEQFF.

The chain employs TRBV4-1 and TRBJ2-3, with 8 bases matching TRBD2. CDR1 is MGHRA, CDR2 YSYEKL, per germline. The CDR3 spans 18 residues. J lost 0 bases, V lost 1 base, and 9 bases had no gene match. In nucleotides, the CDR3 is TGCGCCAGCAGCCAAGTCTTGGTTACGGGAGGGAGCACAGATACGCAGTATTTT. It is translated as CASSQVLVTGGSTDTQYF.

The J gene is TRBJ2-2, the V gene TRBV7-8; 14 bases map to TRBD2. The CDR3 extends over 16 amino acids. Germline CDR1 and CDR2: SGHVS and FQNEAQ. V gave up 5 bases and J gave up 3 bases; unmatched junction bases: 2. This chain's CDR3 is CASSPGLAGDTGELFF. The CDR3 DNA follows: TGTGCCAGCAGCCCGGGACTAGCGGGGGACACCGGGGAGCTGTTTTTT.

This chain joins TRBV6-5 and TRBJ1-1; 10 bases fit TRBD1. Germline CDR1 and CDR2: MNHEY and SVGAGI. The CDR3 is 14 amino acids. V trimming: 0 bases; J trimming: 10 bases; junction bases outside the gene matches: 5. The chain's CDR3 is CASSYSTGGDGAFF. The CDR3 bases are TGTGCCAGCAGTTACTCGACAGGGGGCGACGGAGCTTTCTTT.

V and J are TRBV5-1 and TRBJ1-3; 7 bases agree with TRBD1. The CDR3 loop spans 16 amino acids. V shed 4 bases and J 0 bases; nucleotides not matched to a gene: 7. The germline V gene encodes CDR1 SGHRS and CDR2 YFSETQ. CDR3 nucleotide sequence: TGCGCCAGCAGCGTTGGGGGGACAGCCTCTGGAAACACCATATATTTT. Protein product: CASSVGGTASGNTIYF.

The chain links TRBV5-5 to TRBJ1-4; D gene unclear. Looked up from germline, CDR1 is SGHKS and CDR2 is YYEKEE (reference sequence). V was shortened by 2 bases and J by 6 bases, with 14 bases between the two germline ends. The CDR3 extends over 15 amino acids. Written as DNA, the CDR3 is TGTGCCAGCAGCTTTCTCCCGGAGTCGGATGAAAAACTGTTTTTT. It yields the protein CASSFLPESDEKLFF.

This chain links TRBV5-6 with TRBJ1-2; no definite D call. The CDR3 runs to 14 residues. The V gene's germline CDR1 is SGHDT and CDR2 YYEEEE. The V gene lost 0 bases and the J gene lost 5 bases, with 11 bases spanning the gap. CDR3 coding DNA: TGTGCCAGCAGCTTGGCAGGCCTAATATATGGCTACACCTTC. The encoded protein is CASSLAGLIYGYTF.

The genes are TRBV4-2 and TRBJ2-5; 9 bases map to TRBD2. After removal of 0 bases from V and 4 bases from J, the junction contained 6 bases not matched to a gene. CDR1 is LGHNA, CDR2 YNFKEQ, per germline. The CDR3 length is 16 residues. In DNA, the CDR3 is TGTGCCAGCAGCCAAGAGCTAGCGGGGCTTCGAGAGACCCAGTACTTC. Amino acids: CASSQELAGLRETQYF.

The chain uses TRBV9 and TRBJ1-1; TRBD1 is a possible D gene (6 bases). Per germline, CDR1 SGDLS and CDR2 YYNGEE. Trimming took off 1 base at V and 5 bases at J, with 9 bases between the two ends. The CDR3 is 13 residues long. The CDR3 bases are TGTGCCAGCAGCGTAACTGGACAGACTGAAGCTTTCTTT. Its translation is CASSVTGQTEAFF.

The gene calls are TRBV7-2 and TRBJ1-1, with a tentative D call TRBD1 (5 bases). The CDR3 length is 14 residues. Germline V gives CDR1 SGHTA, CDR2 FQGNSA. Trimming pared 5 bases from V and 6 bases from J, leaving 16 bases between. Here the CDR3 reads CASSAGIETAEAFF. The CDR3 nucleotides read TGTGCCAGCAGCGCAGGGATTGAAACGGCTGAAGCTTTCTTT.

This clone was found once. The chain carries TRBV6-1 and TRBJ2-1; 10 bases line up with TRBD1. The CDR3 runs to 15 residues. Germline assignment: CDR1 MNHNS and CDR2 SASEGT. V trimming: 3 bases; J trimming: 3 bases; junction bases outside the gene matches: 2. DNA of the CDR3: TGTGCCAGCAGTGATCGGGACAGGGGCTACAATGAGCAGTTCTTC. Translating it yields CASSDRDRGYNEQFF.